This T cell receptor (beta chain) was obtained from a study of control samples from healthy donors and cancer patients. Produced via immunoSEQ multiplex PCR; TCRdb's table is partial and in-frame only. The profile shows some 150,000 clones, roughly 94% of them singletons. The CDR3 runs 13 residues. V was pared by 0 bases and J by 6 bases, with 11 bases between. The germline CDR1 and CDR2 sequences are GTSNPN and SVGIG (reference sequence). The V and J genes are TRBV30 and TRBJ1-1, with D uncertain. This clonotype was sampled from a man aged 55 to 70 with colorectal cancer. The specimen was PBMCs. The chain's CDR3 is CAWSVSGRPEAFF. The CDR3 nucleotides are TGTGCCTGGAGTGTATCGGGCAGACCTGAAGCTTTCTTT.